Below are 30 T cell receptor beta chains sequenced from a single sample in a study of T-cell memory formation after mild COVID-19. TCRdb reprocessed the 5' RACE reads via MiXCR and lists one record per CDR3 protein. The profile shows under 550,000 distinct CDR3 sequences, over 15% of them singletons. Sequenced material: PBMCs or a T cell subset sorted from them (not recorded which). The receptors were sampled from an adult woman who had mild COVID-19 (a few samples of this study predate the infection). Cell type and time point are not known.

Ten or more counts support this clonotype. This chain links TRBV5-1 with TRBJ2-6, with D tentatively TRBD1 (5 bases). The V gene lost 2 bases and the J gene lost 0 bases, with 6 bases spanning the gap. The CDR3 is 15 residues long. CDR1 and CDR2 (germline): SGHRS, YFSETQ. The CDR3 loop is CASSLDSSGANVLTF. The CDR3 region has the DNA TGCGCCAGCAGCTTAGACAGCTCTGGGGCCAACGTCCTGACTTTC. The entire variable domain, with the rest obtained from reference TRBV5-1 and TRBJ2-6, is as follows: KAGVTQTPRYLIKTRGQQVTLSCSPISGHRSVSWYQQTPGQGLQFLFEYFSETQRNKGNFPGRFSGRQFSNSRSEMNVSTLELGDSALYLCASSLDSSGANVLTFGAGSRLTVL.

This clonotype was observed a handful of times. The J gene is TRBJ2-7, the V gene TRBV6-2 or TRBV6-3; D call uncertain. Per the germline V gene, CDR1 is MNHEY and CDR2 is SVGEGT. The CDR3 spans 15 residues. V was shortened by 9 bases and J by 1 base, with 19 bases between the two germline ends. CDR3 sequence reads: CASSQSPDQSYEQYF. Written as DNA, the CDR3 is TGTGCCAGTTCCCAATCCCCGGACCAATCCTACGAGCAGTACTTC.

This rearrangement joins TRBV29-1 to TRBJ2-7; TRBD1 is a possible D gene (6 bases). Per germline, CDR1 SQVTM and CDR2 ANQGSEA. The CDR3 is made up of 14 amino acids. Trimming took 2 bases from V and 2 from J, leaving 13 bases between them. CDR3 nucleotides: TGCAGCGTTGAACCGCTAACAGGGCCCTACGAGCAGTACTTC. Translating it yields CSVEPLTGPYEQYF.

The table lists this clonotype with a few counts. For the CDR3, the DNA is TGTGCCAGCAGTGAAAAGTTTTCCTACGAGCAGTACTTC. The encoded protein is CASSEKFSYEQYF. This chain joins TRBV2 and TRBJ2-7; no reliable D call. Germline CDR1 reads SNHLY; CDR2 reads FYNNEI. The length of the CDR3 is 13 residues. V shed 2 bases and J shed 1 base, with 6 bases lying between them.

This clonotype was seen only a few times. The CDR3 is CASSQGTGGAEQYF. The DNA of the CDR3 is TGTGCCAGCAGCCAAGGGACAGGGGGCGCCGAGCAGTACTTC. The chain combines TRBV5-6 with TRBJ2-7; 12 nucleotides match TRBD1. CDR3 size: 14 residues. V lost 4 bases and J lost 6; bases outside the gene matches: 5. CDR1 is SGHDT, CDR2 YYEEEE, per germline.

V is TRBV7-2 and J is TRBJ1-1, with 8 positions matching TRBD1. Trimming cost V 5 bases and J 1 base; bases outside gene matches: 6. Per germline, CDR1 SGHTA and CDR2 FQGNSA. There are 15 residues in the CDR3. CDR3 bases: TGTGCCAGCAGCCCCAGGACAGGGTCGAACACTGAAGCTTTCTTT. Amino acids: CASSPRTGSNTEAFF.

This clonotype was detected a few times. The chain links TRBV20-1 to TRBJ2-7, with 13 nucleotides matching TRBD2. This CDR3 is 17 amino acids long. The J segment lost 6 bases and the V segment lost 0 bases, leaving 11 bases of the junction unmatched. Germline CDR1 DFQATT, CDR2 SNEGSKA (reference sequence). CDR3 region: CSARDPLLAGGPLEQYF. The CDR3 DNA follows: TGCAGTGCTAGAGATCCCCTACTAGCGGGGGGGCCTCTCGAGCAGTACTTC.

The chain uses TRBV20-1 and TRBJ2-7; D perhaps matches TRBD2 (5 bases). Germline-derived CDR1 and CDR2 are DFQATT and SNEGSKA (reference sequence). The CDR3 totals 10 residues. CDR3 protein: CSAADTEQYF. The CDR3 bases are TGCAGCGCAGCGGATACGGAGCAGTACTTC.

This clonotype was found a few times. The chain uses TRBV7-6 and TRBJ1-1; no firm D call. From germline, CDR1 is SGHVS and CDR2 FNYEAQ. The CDR3 consists of 16 residues. The V and J ends lost 2 bases and 0 bases respectively, with 13 bases between them. The CDR3 here is CASSLSARTVNTEAFF. The DNA for the CDR3 is TGTGCCAGCAGCTTAAGTGCAAGGACGGTGAACACTGAAGCTTTCTTT.

The chain has TRBV7-9 and TRBJ2-3; TRBD2 matches 8 bases. The CDR3 extends over 17 amino acids. The germline V gene encodes CDR1 SEHNR and CDR2 FQNEAQ (reference sequence). The ends lost 3 bases at V and 2 bases at J; junction bases unmatched: 10. CDR3 protein: CASSFPLLADITDTQYF. The CDR3 nucleotides read TGTGCCAGCAGCTTCCCCCTACTAGCGGACATCACAGATACGCAGTATTTT.

This clonotype was observed many times. The V and J genes are TRBV12-3 or TRBV12-4 and TRBJ2-7, with D possibly being TRBD1 or TRBD2 (5 bases each). V lost 0 bases and J lost 4, with 13 bases in between. This CDR3 spans 15 amino acids. The CDR3 protein is CASSLALGERYEQYF. CDR3 sequence (DNA): TGTGCCAGCAGTTTAGCGCTGGGGGAGAGGTACGAGCAGTACTTC.

This clonotype was seen more than once but under ten times. This chain links TRBV3-1 with TRBJ2-5; TRBD2 matches 8 bases. This CDR3 comprises 18 residues. The V and J ends lost 3 bases and 0 bases, in that order; junction bases with no gene match: 12. Germline V gene data show CDR1 as LGHDT and CDR2 as YNNKEL (reference sequence). CDR3 in amino acids: CASSHNPIGGRYQETQYF. DNA for the CDR3: TGTGCCAGCAGCCATAACCCCATTGGCGGGAGGTACCAAGAGACCCAGTACTTC.

This clonotype has a handful of counts. This sequence joins TRBV5-4 and TRBJ2-3; D is perhaps TRBD2 (7 bases). The CDR3 has 17 residues. Germline CDR1 SGHNT, CDR2 YYREEE (reference sequence). Trimming removed 5 bases from V and 2 bases from J, with 21 bases in between. CDR3 region: CASRPEGGSEYTDTQYF. The CDR3 region has the DNA TGTGCCAGCAGGCCTGAGGGGGGGTCAGAGTACACAGATACGCAGTATTTT.

This clonotype was picked up many times. V usage is TRBV5-1 and J usage is TRBJ2-1, with 9 bases fitting TRBD1. There are 14 residues in the CDR3. Germline V gene lookup returns CDR1 SGHRS and CDR2 YFSETQ. The V gene end was trimmed by 0 bases and the J gene end by 8 bases; junction bases not matched to a gene: 3. The CDR3 protein is CASSLEQGAHEQFF. The DNA for the CDR3 is TGCGCCAGCAGCTTGGAACAGGGGGCCCATGAGCAGTTCTTC.

This clonotype was recorded a few times. CDR3 DNA: TGTGCCAGCAGCAGAGAGGGGGGGTGGCAGCCCCAGCATTTT. Translation gives CASSREGGWQPQHF. The rearrangement joins TRBV7-2 to TRBJ1-5; maybe TRBD1 (6 bases). The ends were cut back, 5 bases at V and 7 bases at J, with 15 bases in the middle. The length of the CDR3 is 14 residues. Looked up from germline, CDR1 is SGHTA and CDR2 is FQGNSA. Filled out from reference TRBV7-2 and TRBJ1-5, the complete variable domain reads GAGVSQSPSNKVTEKGKDVELRCDPISGHTALYWYRQSLGQGLEFLIYFQGNSAPDKSGLPSDRFSAERTGGSVSTLTIQRTQQEDSAVYLCASSREGGWQPQHFGDGTRLSIL.

This clonotype was found a few times. The chain uses TRBV7-6 and TRBJ2-5; possibly TRBD2 for D (5 bases). The ends were cut back, 10 bases at V and 3 bases at J, with 12 bases in the middle. CDR1 and CDR2 from the germline V gene are SGHVS and FNYEAQ. The CDR3 contains 12 residues. CDR3 DNA sequence: TGTGCCACCGCCCGGACTGAAGAGACCCAGTACTTC. This gives the protein CATARTEETQYF.

This clonotype was observed a few times. CDR3 sequence (DNA): TGCGCCAGCAGCGCCTTAGCGGGGCGGGCCTACAATGAGCAGTTCTTC. The encoded protein is CASSALAGRAYNEQFF. V is TRBV5-1 and J is TRBJ2-1, with TRBD2 identical over 8 bases. V lost 4 bases and J lost 2; bases outside the gene matches: 8. The germline V gene encodes CDR1 SGHRS and CDR2 YFSETQ. The CDR3 loop spans 16 amino acids.

This clonotype has a handful of counts. The chain combines TRBV12-3 or TRBV12-4 with TRBJ2-7, with a tentative D call TRBD1 (6 bases). V was pared by 2 bases and J by 5 bases, with 16 bases between. The CDR3 length is 15 residues. CDR3 in amino acids: CASSLSWVAGDEQYF. The CDR3 nucleotides are TGTGCCAGCAGTTTATCTTGGGTGGCAGGGGACGAGCAGTACTTC.

This rearrangement joins TRBV5-1 to TRBJ2-1; the D gene is possibly TRBD1 (5 bases). With 5 bases removed from V and 9 bases from J, the gap between germline ends came to 12 bases. Looked up from germline, CDR1 is SGHRS and CDR2 is YFSETQ. This CDR3 comprises 12 residues. CDR3 DNA sequence: TGCGCCAGCAGTCCAGGGTACCCTGAGCAGTTCTTC. It is translated as CASSPGYPEQFF. The variable domain in full, with the rest retrieved from reference TRBV5-1 and TRBJ2-1, is KAGVTQTPRYLIKTRGQQVTLSCSPISGHRSVSWYQQTPGQGLQFLFEYFSETQRNKGNFPGRFSGRQFSNSRSEMNVSTLELGDSALYLCASSPGYPEQFFGPGTRLTVL.

This chain connects TRBV11-1 to TRBJ2-4; D is undetermined. The CDR3 covers 14 residues. Germline CDR1 is SGHAT and CDR2 is FQDESV (reference sequence). V lost 5 bases, J lost 7 bases, and 15 bases lay in between. The CDR3 loop is CASSESYSDNIQYF. CDR3 nucleotide sequence: TGTGCCAGCAGCGAAAGCTACTCCGATAACATTCAGTACTTC.

This CDR3 is CASSPATDYGYTF. The CDR3, as DNA: TGTGCCAGCAGTCCCGCCACGGACTATGGCTACACCTTC. The V and J genes are TRBV2 and TRBJ1-2; D is unresolved. Germline V gene lookup returns CDR1 SNHLY and CDR2 FYNNEI. V was trimmed by 5 bases and J by 3 bases, leaving 10 bases between them. The CDR3 consists of 13 residues. The variable domain in full, completed from reference TRBV2 and TRBJ1-2, reads EPEVTQTPSHQVTQMGQEVILRCVPISNHLYFYWYRQILGQKVEFLVSFYNNEISEKSEIFDDQFSVERPDGSNFTLKIRSTKLEDSAMYFCASSPATDYGYTFGSGTRLTVV.

The chain uses TRBV24-1 and TRBJ2-1, with D hard to call. Trimming took off 4 bases at V and 8 bases at J, with 11 bases between the two ends. The CDR3 runs to 13 residues. Germline CDR1 reads KGHDR; CDR2 reads SFDVKD. The CDR3 sequence: CATSEVSSDEQFF. The CDR3 DNA reads as TGTGCCACCAGTGAGGTCTCTTCAGATGAGCAGTTCTTC.

The chain is built from TRBV11-2 and TRBJ2-3; a weak D match, TRBD2 (6 bases). CDR1 and CDR2 from the germline V gene are SGHAT and FQNNGV. The CDR3 extends over 15 amino acids. V shed 5 bases and J shed 1 base, with 13 bases lying between them. DNA for the CDR3: TGTGCCAGCAGCCACGGTGGGACTCGCACAGATACGCAGTATTTT. Its protein is CASSHGGTRTDTQYF.

This clonotype has more than one count but fewer than ten. The chain has TRBV19 and TRBJ1-1; maybe TRBD1 (6 bases). Germline CDR1 reads LNHDA; CDR2 reads SQIVND (reference sequence). This CDR3 has 16 residues. V lost 3 bases and J lost 2, with 16 bases in between. The CDR3 nucleotides read TGTGCCAGTAGTATGGGGGCGAACAGACTAAACACTGAAGCTTTCTTT. Its translation is CASSMGANRLNTEAFF.

This clonotype was observed a handful of times. The V and J genes are TRBV20-1 and TRBJ2-7; no reliable D call. Trimming removed 3 bases from V and 0 bases from J, with 12 bases in between. The CDR3 is 14 amino acids. Germline CDR1 reads DFQATT; CDR2 reads SNEGSKA (reference sequence). This CDR3 reads CSASEPGSSYEQYF. CDR3 nucleotides: TGCAGTGCTAGTGAGCCGGGTTCCTCCTACGAGCAGTACTTC.

The J gene is TRBJ2-3, the V gene TRBV7-9, with TRBD2 matching over 11 bases. The CDR3 has 15 residues. V was clipped by 5 bases and J by 4 bases; unmatched bases: 5. Germline V gene lookup returns CDR1 SEHNR and CDR2 FQNEAQ (reference sequence). The CDR3 here is CASSGTSGGSDTQYF. CDR3 DNA sequence: TGTGCCAGCAGCGGAACTAGCGGGGGATCAGATACGCAGTATTTT.

This clonotype came up a few times. The genes are TRBV11-2 and TRBJ2-1; the D call may be TRBD1 or TRBD2 (5 bases each). The CDR3 contains 16 residues. Germline lookup yields CDR1 SGHAT and CDR2 FQNNGV. V shed 3 bases and J shed 2 bases, with 14 bases lying between them. The CDR3 reads CASSFLRLGAYNEQFF. The CDR3 DNA reads TGTGCCAGCAGCTTTCTCCGACTGGGGGCCTACAATGAGCAGTTCTTC.

J is TRBJ1-2 and V is TRBV6-1; 8 bases fit TRBD1. The germline CDR1 and CDR2 sequences are MNHNS and SASEGT. The CDR3 is 14 residues long. Germline trimming cut 7 bases from V and 1 base from J; bases unmatched to any gene: 5. The CDR3 region has the DNA TGTGCCAGCAATTGGGACAGGATTAACTATGGCTACACCTTC. Its translation is CASNWDRINYGYTF.

The V call is TRBV6-6, the J call TRBJ2-7, with 8 positions matching TRBD2. The CDR3 is made up of 15 amino acids. Germline trimming cut 4 bases from V and 4 bases from J; bases unmatched to any gene: 9. Per germline, CDR1 MNHNY and CDR2 SVGAGI (reference sequence). The CDR3: CASSSSGGGEYEQYF. CDR3 coding DNA: TGTGCCAGCAGTTCCTCCGGGGGGGGTGAGTACGAGCAGTACTTC.

The CDR3 here is CASSLEHSHEQYF. CDR3 DNA: TGTGCCAGCAGCTTGGAACATTCCCACGAGCAGTACTTC. The rearrangement links TRBV5-6 to TRBJ2-7; D is unresolved. V was clipped by 0 bases and J by 5 bases, with 9 bases between them. The germline V gene encodes CDR1 SGHDT and CDR2 YYEEEE. The CDR3 consists of 13 residues.